These 13 T cell receptor beta chains originate from one sample sequenced in a study of blood T cell repertoires in COVID-19. Data came from immunoSEQ multiplex PCR; TCRdb stores just in-frame clones and leaves some out. In the table there are 34,000 or so clones, 70% to 80% of which are singletons. Specimen: peripheral blood. The source is a man older than 75 with acute or convalescent COVID-19.

This sequence joins TRBV7-6 and TRBJ1-1, with D tentatively TRBD1 (5 bases). CDR1 and CDR2 from the germline V gene are SGHVS and FNYEAQ. The CDR3 is 16 amino acids. The V end lost 5 bases, the J end lost 0 bases, and 16 bases lay between the germline ends. Written as DNA, the CDR3 is TGTGCCAGCAGCCGGGGGGTTGGGGCCATGAACACTGAAGCTTTCTTT. As protein: CASSRGVGAMNTEAFF. Full variable domain (remainder filled in from reference TRBV7-6 and TRBJ1-1): GAGVSQSPRYKVTKRGQDVALRCDPISGHVSLYWYRQALGQGPEFLTYFNYEAQQDKSGLPNDRFSAERPEGSISTLTIQRTEQRDSAMYRCASSRGVGAMNTEAFFGQGTRLTVV.

This clone was seen only a few times. V and J are TRBV24-1 and TRBJ2-2; D might be TRBD1 (6 bases). V dropped 0 bases and J dropped 0 bases, with 7 bases sitting between them. Germline V gene lookup returns CDR1 KGHDR and CDR2 SFDVKD. The CDR3 spans 16 residues. The CDR3 coding sequence is TGTGCCACCAGTGATTTGGGACAGACGAACACCGGGGAGCTGTTTTTT. Its protein product is CATSDLGQTNTGELFF.

The chain carries TRBV11-2 and TRBJ1-1; 7 nucleotides match TRBD1. Germline-derived CDR1 and CDR2 are SGHAT and FQNNGV. V was pared by 5 bases and J by 4 bases, with 7 bases of the junction left unmatched. The CDR3 covers 14 residues. The CDR3 loop is CASSETRTGTEAFF. CDR3 coding DNA: TGTGCCAGCAGCGAGACCAGGACAGGCACTGAAGCTTTCTTT.

The rearrangement links TRBV5-1 to TRBJ2-7, with D possibly TRBD2 on 6 matching bases. Trimming took off 7 bases at V and 6 bases at J, with 14 bases between the two ends. The CDR3 has 12 amino acids. Germline CDR1 SGHRS, CDR2 YFSETQ. In DNA, the CDR3 is TGCGCCAGCGCGACCGGGGGACGCGAGCAGTACTTC. Translation: CASATGGREQYF.

This clone was observed once. The V and J genes are TRBV2 and TRBJ2-7, with 8 bases fitting TRBD1. This CDR3 contains 14 residues. CDR1 and CDR2 from the germline V gene are SNHLY and FYNNEI. Trimming removed 7 bases from V and 1 base from J; junction bases left unmatched: 6. CDR3 region: CASNRDRSSYEQYF. Written as DNA, the CDR3 is TGTGCCAGCAACAGGGACAGGTCTTCCTACGAGCAGTACTTC.

The chain employs TRBV7-2 and TRBJ1-4, with 7 bases aligning to TRBD1. The ends lost 1 base at V and 3 bases at J; junction bases unmatched: 5. Looked up from germline, CDR1 is SGHTA and CDR2 is FQGNSA. CDR3 size: 16 residues. For the CDR3, the DNA is TGTGCCAGCAGCTTAGGAACAGGGGCCTCTAATGAAAAACTGTTTTTT. This sequence encodes CASSLGTGASNEKLFF.

V usage is TRBV9 and J usage is TRBJ2-3, with D unresolved. Germline V lookup: CDR1 SGDLS, CDR2 YYNGEE. The V gene lost 0 bases and the J gene lost 6 bases, with 5 bases spanning the gap. The CDR3 spans 12 residues. The CDR3 DNA sequence: TGTGCCAGCAGCGTAGTGGAGGATACGCAGTATTTT. Translation: CASSVVEDTQYF. The whole variable domain, filled in from reference TRBV9 and TRBJ2-3, reads DSGVTQTPKHLITATGQRVTLRCSPRSGDLSVYWYQQSLDQGLQFLIQYYNGEERAKGNILERFSAQQFPDLHSELNLSSLELGDSALYFCASSVVEDTQYFGPGTRLTVL.

This clone occurred a few times. This sample also contains other DNA sequences that code for the same CDR3. The chain couples TRBV30 to TRBJ1-5; 10 nucleotides match TRBD1. The CDR3 length is 13 residues. Germline V CDR1 and CDR2: GTSNPN, SVGIG (reference sequence). J gave up 5 bases and V 3 bases, and 1 base lay outside the gene matches. CDR3 region: CAWSGQGDQPQHF. The DNA for the CDR3 is TGTGCCTGGAGCGGACAGGGGGATCAGCCCCAGCATTTT. The full variable domain, its missing parts supplied by reference TRBV30 and TRBJ1-5, is SQTIHQWPATLVQPVGSPLSLECTVEGTSNPNLYWYRQAAGRGLQLLFYSVGIGQISSEVPQNLSASRPQDRQFILSSKKLLLSDSGFYLCAWSGQGDQPQHFGDGTRLSIL.

The gene calls are TRBV6-2 or TRBV6-3 and TRBJ2-2, with TRBD2 as a possible D gene (5 bases). The CDR3 is 13 amino acids. Germline CDR1 and CDR2: MNHEY and SVGEGT. V shed 6 bases and J shed 3 bases, with 8 bases lying between them. The CDR3 protein is CASSLADTGELFF. Written as DNA, the CDR3 is TGTGCCAGCAGCCTAGCAGACACCGGGGAGCTGTTTTTT.

The V gene is TRBV7-2, the J gene TRBJ2-1; 10 positions agree with TRBD2. This CDR3 spans 14 amino acids. Looked up from germline, CDR1 is SGHTA and CDR2 is FQGNSA. V gave up 5 bases and J gave up 13 bases; unmatched junction bases: 11. For the CDR3, the DNA is TGTGCCAGCAGCCCGCTCGCGGTAGCGGGAGGCCAGTTCTTC. Translated: CASSPLAVAGGQFF.

CDR3 in amino acids: CASSLSGSTDTQYF. The CDR3 DNA is TGTGCCAGCAGCTTAAGCGGGAGCACAGATACGCAGTATTTT. The rearrangement uses TRBV7-9 and TRBJ2-3; D might be TRBD2 (6 bases). V dropped 2 bases and J dropped 0 bases, with 6 bases sitting between them. Germline CDR1 is SEHNR and CDR2 is FQNEAQ (reference sequence). The CDR3 loop spans 14 amino acids.

The gene calls are TRBV14 and TRBJ2-1, with TRBD2 matching over 15 bases. CDR1 and CDR2 from the germline V gene are SGHDN and FVKESK. With 4 bases clipped from V and 6 bases from J, the junction kept 1 base outside the gene matches. This CDR3 comprises 15 residues. CDR3 loop: CASSRTSGRANEQFF. In DNA form, the CDR3 reads TGTGCCAGCAGCCGGACTAGCGGGAGGGCCAATGAGCAGTTCTTC. Complete variable domain (other parts from reference TRBV14 and TRBJ2-1): EAGVTQFPSHSVIEKGQTVTLRCDPISGHDNLYWYRRVMGKEIKFLLHFVKESKQDESGMPNNRFLAERTGGTYSTLKVQPAELEDSGVYFCASSRTSGRANEQFFGPGTRLTVL.

This chain joins TRBV12-5 and TRBJ2-5, with 16 bases that match TRBD2. Trimming removed 6 bases from V and 5 bases from J; junction bases left unmatched: 3. This CDR3 is 15 amino acids long. Germline V gene sequence: CDR1 LGHNT, CDR2 FRNRAP. CDR3 nucleotides: TGTGCTAGTGGGGGGACTAGCGGGAGGGAGGAGACCCAGTACTTC. Its translation is CASGGTSGREETQYF.